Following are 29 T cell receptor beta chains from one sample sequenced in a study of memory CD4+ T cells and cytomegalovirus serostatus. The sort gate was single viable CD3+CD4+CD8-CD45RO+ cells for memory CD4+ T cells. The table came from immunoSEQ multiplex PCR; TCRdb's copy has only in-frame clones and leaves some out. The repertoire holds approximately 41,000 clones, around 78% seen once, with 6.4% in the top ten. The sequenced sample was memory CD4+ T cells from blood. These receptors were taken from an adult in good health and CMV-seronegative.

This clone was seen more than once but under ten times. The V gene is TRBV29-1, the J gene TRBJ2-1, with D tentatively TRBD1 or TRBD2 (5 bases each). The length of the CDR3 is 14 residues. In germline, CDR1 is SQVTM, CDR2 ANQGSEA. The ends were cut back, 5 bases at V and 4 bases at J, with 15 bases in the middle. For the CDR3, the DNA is TGCAGCGTTAAAACCTCCGGGGCTTACAATGAGCAGTTCTTC. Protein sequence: CSVKTSGAYNEQFF.

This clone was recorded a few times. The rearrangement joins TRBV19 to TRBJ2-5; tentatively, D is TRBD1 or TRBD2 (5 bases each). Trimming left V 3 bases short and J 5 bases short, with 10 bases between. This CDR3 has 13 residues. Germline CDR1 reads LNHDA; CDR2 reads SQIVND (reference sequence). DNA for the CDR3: TGTGCCAGTAGTATGGGGGTAGAGGAGACCCAGTACTTC. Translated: CASSMGVEETQYF.

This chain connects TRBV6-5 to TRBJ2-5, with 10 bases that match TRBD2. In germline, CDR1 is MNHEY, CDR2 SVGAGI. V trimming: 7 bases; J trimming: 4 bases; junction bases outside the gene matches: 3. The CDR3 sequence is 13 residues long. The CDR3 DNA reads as TGTGCCAGCACCTGGACTAGCGGAGAGACCCAGTACTTC. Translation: CASTWTSGETQYF.

The CDR3 reads CASSSGQDSYEQYF. The DNA for the CDR3 is TGTGCCAGCAGCTCCGGACAGGATAGCTACGAGCAGTACTTC. The rearrangement links TRBV11-1 to TRBJ2-7, with TRBD1 matching over 7 bases. The germline V gene encodes CDR1 SGHAT and CDR2 FQDESV (reference sequence). The CDR3 covers 14 residues. After removal of 4 bases from V and 3 bases from J, the junction contained 6 bases not matched to a gene.

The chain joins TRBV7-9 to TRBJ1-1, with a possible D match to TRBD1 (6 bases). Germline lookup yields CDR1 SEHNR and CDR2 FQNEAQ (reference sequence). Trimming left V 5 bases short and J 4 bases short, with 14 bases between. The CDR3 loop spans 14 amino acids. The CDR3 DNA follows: TGTGCCAGCAGCCAGTCGGGGGCTGGCACTGAAGCTTTCTTT. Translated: CASSQSGAGTEAFF.

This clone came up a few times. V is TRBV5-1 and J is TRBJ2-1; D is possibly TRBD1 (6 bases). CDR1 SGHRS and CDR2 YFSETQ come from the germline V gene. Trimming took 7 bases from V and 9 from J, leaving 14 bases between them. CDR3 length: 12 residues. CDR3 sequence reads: CASSGVFGEQFF. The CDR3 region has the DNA TGCGCCAGCTCAGGGGTCTTTGGTGAGCAGTTCTTC.

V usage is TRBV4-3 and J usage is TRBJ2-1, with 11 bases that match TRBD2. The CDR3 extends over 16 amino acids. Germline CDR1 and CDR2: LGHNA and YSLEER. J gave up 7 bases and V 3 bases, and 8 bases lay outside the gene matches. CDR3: CASSQEGLAAGNEQFF. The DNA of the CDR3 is TGCGCCAGCAGCCAGGAGGGACTAGCGGCAGGGAATGAGCAGTTCTTC.

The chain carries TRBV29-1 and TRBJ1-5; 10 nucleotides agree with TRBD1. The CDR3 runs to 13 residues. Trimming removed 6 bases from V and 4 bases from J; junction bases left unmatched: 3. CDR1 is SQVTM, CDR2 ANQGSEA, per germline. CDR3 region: CSVGDRGNQPQHF. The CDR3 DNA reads TGCAGCGTGGGGGACAGGGGAAATCAGCCCCAGCATTTT.

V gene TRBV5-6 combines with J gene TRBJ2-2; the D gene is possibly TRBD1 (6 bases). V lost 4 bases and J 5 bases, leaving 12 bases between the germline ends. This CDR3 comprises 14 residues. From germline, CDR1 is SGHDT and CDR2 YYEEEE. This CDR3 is CASSHPTGTGELFF. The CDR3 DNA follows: TGTGCCAGCAGCCACCCGACAGGAACCGGGGAGCTGTTTTTT.

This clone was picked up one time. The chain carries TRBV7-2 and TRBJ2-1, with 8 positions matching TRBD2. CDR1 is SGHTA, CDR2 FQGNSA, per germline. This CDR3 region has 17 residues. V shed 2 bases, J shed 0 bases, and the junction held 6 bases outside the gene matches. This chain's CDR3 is CASSLMASGSSYNEQFF. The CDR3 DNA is TGTGCCAGCAGCTTAATGGCCAGCGGGAGCTCCTACAATGAGCAGTTCTTC.

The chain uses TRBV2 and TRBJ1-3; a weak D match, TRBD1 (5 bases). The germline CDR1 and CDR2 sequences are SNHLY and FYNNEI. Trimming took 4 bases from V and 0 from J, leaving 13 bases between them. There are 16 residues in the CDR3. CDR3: CASSVGHPTSGNTIYF. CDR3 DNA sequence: TGTGCCAGCAGTGTCGGACACCCGACCTCTGGAAACACCATATATTTT.

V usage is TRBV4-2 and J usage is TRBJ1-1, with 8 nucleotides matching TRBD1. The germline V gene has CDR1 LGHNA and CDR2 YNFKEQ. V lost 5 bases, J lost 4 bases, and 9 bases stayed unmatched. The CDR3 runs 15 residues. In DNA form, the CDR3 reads TGTGCCAGCAGCTTGGAGGGACAGGCGGGCACTGAAGCTTTCTTT. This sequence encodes CASSLEGQAGTEAFF.

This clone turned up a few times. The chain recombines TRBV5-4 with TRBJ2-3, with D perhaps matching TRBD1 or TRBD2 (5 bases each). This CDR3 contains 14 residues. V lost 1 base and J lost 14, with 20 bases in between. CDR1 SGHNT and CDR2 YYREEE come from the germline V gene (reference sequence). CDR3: CASSLRAGDPARYF. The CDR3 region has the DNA TGTGCCAGCAGCTTGCGAGCCGGGGACCCTGCGAGGTATTTT.

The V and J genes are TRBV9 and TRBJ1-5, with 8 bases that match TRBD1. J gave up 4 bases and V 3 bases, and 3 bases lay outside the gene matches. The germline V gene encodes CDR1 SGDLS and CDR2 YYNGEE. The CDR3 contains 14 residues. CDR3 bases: TGTGCCAGCAGCGCCGGGACAGGTAATCAGCCCCAGCATTTT. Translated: CASSAGTGNQPQHF.

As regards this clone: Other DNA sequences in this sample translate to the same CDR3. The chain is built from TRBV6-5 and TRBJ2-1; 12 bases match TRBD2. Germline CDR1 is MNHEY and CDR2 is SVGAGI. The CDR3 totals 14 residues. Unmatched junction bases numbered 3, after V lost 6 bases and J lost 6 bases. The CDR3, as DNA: TGTGCCAGCAGCCGGACTAGCGGGATCAATGAGCAGTTCTTC. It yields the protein CASSRTSGINEQFF.

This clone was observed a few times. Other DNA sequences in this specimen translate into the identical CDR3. CDR3 nucleotides: TGCGCCAGCAGCCAAGATATCGCAGGCGGCTACACCTTC. Translating it yields CASSQDIAGGYTF. This chain connects TRBV4-3 to TRBJ1-2; no clear D gene. Per the germline V gene, CDR1 is LGHNA and CDR2 is YSLEER. Trimming cost V 0 bases and J 8 bases, with 10 bases left between them. The CDR3 contains 13 residues.

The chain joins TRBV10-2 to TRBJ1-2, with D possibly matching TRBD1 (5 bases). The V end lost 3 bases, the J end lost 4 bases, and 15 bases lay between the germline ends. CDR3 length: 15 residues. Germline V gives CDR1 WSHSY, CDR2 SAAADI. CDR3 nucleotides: TGCGCCAGCAGTGATTCAGGGACCCTAGGCTATGGCTACACCTTC. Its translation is CASSDSGTLGYGYTF.

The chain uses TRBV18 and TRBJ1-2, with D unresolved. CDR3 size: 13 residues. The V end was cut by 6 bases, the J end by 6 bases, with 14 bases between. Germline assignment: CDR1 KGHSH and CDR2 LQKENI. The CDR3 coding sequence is TGTGCCAGCTCCCCGGACTCCGACGATGGCTACACCTTC. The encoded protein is CASSPDSDDGYTF.

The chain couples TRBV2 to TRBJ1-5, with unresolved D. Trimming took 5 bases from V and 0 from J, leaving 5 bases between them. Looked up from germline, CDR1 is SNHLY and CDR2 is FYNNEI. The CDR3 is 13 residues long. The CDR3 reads CASSRDSNQPQHF. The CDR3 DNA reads TGTGCCAGCAGTAGGGATAGCAATCAGCCCCAGCATTTT.

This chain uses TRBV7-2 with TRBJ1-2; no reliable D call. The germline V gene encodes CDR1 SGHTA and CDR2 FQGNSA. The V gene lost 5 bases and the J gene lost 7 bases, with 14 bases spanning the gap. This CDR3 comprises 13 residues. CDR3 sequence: CASSPEVVRGYTF. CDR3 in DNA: TGTGCCAGCAGCCCCGAGGTAGTACGTGGCTACACCTTC.

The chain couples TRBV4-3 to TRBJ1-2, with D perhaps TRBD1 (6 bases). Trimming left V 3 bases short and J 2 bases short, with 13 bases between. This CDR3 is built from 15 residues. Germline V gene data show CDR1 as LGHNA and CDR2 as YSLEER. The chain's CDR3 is CASSQITGRNYGYTF. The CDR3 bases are TGCGCCAGCAGCCAGATTACAGGGCGGAACTATGGCTACACCTTC.

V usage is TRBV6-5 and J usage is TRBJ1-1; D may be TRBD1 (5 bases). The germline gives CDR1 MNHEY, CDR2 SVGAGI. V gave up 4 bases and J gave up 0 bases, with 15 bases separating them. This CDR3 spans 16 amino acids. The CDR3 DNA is TGTGCCAGCAGTTCCCGACCGGGGCTAGTGAACACTGAAGCTTTCTTT. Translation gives CASSSRPGLVNTEAFF.

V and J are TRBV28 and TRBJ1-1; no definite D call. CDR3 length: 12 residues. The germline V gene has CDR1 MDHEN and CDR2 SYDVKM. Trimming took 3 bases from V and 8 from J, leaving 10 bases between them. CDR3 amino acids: CASSFVPGEAFF. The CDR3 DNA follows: TGTGCCAGCAGTTTTGTGCCAGGAGAAGCTTTCTTT.

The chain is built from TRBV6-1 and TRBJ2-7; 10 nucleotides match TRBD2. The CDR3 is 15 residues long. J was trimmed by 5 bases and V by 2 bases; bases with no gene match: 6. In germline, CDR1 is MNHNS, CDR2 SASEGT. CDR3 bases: TGTGCCAGCAGTGAAAGGCTAGCGGGAGCGAACGAGCAGTACTTC. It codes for CASSERLAGANEQYF.

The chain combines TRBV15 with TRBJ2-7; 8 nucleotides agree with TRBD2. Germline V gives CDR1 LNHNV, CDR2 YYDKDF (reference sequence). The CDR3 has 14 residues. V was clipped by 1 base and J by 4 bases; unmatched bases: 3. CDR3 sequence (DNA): TGTGCCACCAGCAGAGCTCGGGGGGGTTACGAGCAGTACTTC. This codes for CATSRARGGYEQYF. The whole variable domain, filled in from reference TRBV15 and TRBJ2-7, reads DAMVIQNPRYQVTQFGKPVTLSCSQTLNHNVMYWYQQKSSQAPKLLFHYYDKDFNNEADTPDNFQSRRPNTSFCFLDIRSPGLGDTAMYLCATSRARGGYEQYFGPGTRLTVT.

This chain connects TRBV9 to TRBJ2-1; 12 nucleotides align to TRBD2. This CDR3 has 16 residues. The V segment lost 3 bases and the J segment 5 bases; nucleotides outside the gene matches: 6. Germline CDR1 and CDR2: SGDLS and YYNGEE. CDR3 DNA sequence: TGTGCCAGCAGCGCCCCGGGACTAGCGGGTCACAATGAGCAGTTCTTC. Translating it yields CASSAPGLAGHNEQFF.

The CDR3 DNA is TGTGCCAGCAGGCCGACAGGGTTCTATGGCTACACCTTC. This translates into CASRPTGFYGYTF. The gene calls are TRBV7-2 and TRBJ1-2; TRBD1 matches at 7 bases. From germline, CDR1 is SGHTA and CDR2 FQGNSA. The CDR3 has 13 amino acids. V dropped 6 bases and J dropped 4; count of bases not matched to a gene: 5.

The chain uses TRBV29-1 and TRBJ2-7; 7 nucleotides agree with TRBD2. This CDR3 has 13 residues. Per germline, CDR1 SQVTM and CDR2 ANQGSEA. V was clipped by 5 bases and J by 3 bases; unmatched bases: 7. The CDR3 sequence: CSVPGEGDYEQYF. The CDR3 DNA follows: TGCAGCGTTCCGGGGGAGGGAGACTACGAGCAGTACTTC.

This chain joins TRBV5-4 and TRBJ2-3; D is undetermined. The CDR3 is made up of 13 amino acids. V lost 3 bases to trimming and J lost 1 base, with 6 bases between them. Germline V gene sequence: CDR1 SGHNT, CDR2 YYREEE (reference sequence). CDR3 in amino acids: CASSSGGTDTQYF. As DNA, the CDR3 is TGTGCCAGCAGCTCCGGCGGCACAGATACGCAGTATTTT. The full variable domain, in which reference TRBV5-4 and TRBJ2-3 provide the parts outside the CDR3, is ETGVTQSPTHLIKTRGQQVTLRCSSQSGHNTVSWYQQALGQGPQFIFQYYREEENGRGNFPPRFSGLQFPNYSSELNVNALELDDSALYLCASSSGGTDTQYFGPGTRLTVL.